These 5 T cell receptor beta chains share one sample of origin, sequenced in a study of vaccination effects on CD4 cells after COVID-19. No antigen has been identified for these receptors. Produced via immunoSEQ multiplex PCR; TCRdb's table is partial and in-frame only. This table has tens of thousands of clones, less than 80% appearing once. Antigen-specific CD4+ T cell clonotypes were called by their expansion after viral peptide-pool culture in ViraFEST. The culture ran for approximately 10 days before CD4+ T cells were isolated. Participants received two doses of either the BNT162b2 or mRNA-1273 vaccine. Sample: CD4+ T cells from PBMCs cultured with HCoV-OC43 spike peptides, taken after COVID-19 vaccination. Subset here: HCoV-OC43 spike overlapping peptide pool stimulation. Receptors originate from a human donor who received a COVID-19 vaccine.

This clone has a handful of counts. The rearrangement joins TRBV25-1 to TRBJ2-2; 12 bases are a match to TRBD1. The CDR3 runs to 15 residues. The germline CDR1 and CDR2 sequences are MGHDK and SYGVNS. V gave up 7 bases and J gave up 4 bases; unmatched junction bases: 4. The CDR3 coding sequence is TGTGCCAGCACGGGACAGGGGGCGCCCACCGGGGAGCTGTTTTTT. Translation gives CASTGQGAPTGELFF.

V and J are TRBV7-8 and TRBJ2-2; no clear D. There are 16 residues in the CDR3. Germline V CDR1 and CDR2: SGHVS, FQNEAQ. The V and J ends lost 6 bases and 3 bases respectively, with 17 bases between them. The CDR3 sequence: CASRNPSIHHTGELFF. The CDR3 bases are TGTGCCAGCAGGAATCCATCTATCCATCACACCGGGGAGCTGTTTTTT.

This chain joins TRBV6-5 and TRBJ1-6; 9 bases are a match to TRBD1. J was trimmed by 9 bases and V by 6 bases; bases with no gene match: 6. Germline V gene sequence: CDR1 MNHEY, CDR2 SVGAGI. The CDR3 contains 14 residues. The CDR3, as DNA: TGTGCCAGCAGGGACAGGGGTCTCTCTTCACCCCTCCACTTT. The encoded protein is CASRDRGLSSPLHF.

This chain connects TRBV25-1 to TRBJ2-5; a possible D gene is TRBD2 (6 bases). Trimming removed 9 bases at V and 2 bases at J, with 16 bases between. The CDR3 consists of 14 residues. The germline V gene encodes CDR1 MGHDK and CDR2 SYGVNS. CDR3 region: CASKPGGLQETQYF. Here the CDR3 DNA reads TGTGCCAGTAAACCAGGAGGACTACAAGAGACCCAGTACTTC.

This chain links TRBV10-3 with TRBJ1-2, with 8 bases fitting TRBD1. The germline V gene encodes CDR1 ENHRY and CDR2 SYGVKD. The CDR3 has 15 amino acids. Trimming cost V 6 bases and J 2 bases; bases outside gene matches: 8. The CDR3 is CAIRPDRGENYGYTF. The CDR3 nucleotides are TGTGCCATCAGACCCGACAGGGGAGAAAACTATGGCTACACCTTC.